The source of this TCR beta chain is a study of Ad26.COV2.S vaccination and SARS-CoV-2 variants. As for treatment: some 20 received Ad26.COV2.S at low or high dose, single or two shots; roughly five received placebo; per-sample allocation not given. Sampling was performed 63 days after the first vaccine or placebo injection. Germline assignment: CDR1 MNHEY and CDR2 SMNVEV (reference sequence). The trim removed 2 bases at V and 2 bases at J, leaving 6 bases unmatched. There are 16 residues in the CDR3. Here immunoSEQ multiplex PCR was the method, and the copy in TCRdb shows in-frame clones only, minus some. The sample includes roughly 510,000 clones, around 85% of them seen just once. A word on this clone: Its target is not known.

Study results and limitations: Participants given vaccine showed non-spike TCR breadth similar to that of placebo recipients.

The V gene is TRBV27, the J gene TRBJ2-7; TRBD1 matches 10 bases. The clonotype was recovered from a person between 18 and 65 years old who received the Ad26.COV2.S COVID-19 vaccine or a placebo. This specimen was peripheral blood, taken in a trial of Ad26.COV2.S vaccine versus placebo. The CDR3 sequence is CASSLAPGQGTYEQYF. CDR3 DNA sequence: TGTGCCAGCAGTTTAGCACCGGGACAGGGGACCTACGAGCAGTACTTC.